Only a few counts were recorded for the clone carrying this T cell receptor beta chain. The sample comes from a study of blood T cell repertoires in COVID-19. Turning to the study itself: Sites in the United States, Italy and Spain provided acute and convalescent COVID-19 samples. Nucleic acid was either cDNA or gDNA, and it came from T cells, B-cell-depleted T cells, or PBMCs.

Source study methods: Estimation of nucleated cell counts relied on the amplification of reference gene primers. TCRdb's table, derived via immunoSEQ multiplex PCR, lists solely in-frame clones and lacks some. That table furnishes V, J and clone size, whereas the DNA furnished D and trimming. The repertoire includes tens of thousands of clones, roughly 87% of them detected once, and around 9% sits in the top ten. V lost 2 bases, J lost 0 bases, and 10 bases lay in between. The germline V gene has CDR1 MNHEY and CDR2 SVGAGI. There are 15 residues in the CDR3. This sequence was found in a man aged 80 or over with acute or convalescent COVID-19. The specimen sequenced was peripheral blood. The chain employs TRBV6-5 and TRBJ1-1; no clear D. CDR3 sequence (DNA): TGTGCCAGCAGTTACCAAACAAGTTTGAACACTGAAGCTTTCTTT. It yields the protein CASSYQTSLNTEAFF.